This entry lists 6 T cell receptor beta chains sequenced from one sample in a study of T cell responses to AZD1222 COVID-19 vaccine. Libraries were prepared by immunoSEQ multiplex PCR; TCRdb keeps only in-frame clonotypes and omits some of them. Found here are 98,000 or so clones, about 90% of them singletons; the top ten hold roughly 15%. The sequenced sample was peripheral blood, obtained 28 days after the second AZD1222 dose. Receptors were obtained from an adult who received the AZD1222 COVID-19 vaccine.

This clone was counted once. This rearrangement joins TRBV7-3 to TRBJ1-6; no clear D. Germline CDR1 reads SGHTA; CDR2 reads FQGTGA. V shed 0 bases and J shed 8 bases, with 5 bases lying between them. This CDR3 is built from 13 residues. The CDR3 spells CASSLTWDSPLHF. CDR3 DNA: TGTGCCAGCAGCTTAACCTGGGATTCACCCCTCCACTTT.

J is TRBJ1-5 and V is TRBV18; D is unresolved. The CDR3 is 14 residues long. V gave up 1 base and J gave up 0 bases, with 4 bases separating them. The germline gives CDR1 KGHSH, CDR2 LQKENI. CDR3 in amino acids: CASSPQGSNQPQHF. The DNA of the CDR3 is TGTGCCAGCTCACCACAGGGTAGCAATCAGCCCCAGCATTTT. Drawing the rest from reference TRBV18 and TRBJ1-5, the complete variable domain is NAGVMQNPRHLVRRRGQEARLRCSPMKGHSHVYWYRQLPEEGLKFMVYLQKENIIDESGMPKERFSAEFPKEGPSILRIQQVVRGDSAAYFCASSPQGSNQPQHFGDGTRLSIL.

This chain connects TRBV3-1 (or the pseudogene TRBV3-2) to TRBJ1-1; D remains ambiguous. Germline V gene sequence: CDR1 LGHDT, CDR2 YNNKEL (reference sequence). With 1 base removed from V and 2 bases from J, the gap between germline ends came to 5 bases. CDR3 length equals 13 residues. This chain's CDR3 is CASSQGVNTEAFF. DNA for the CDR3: TGTGCCAGCAGCCAAGGAGTCAACACTGAAGCTTTCTTT.

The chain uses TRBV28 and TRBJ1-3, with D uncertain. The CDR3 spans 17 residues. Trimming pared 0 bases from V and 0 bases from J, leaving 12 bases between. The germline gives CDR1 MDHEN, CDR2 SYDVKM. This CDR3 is CASSLWDARSSGNTIYF. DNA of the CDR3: TGTGCCAGCAGTTTATGGGACGCGAGGAGCTCTGGAAACACCATATATTTT.

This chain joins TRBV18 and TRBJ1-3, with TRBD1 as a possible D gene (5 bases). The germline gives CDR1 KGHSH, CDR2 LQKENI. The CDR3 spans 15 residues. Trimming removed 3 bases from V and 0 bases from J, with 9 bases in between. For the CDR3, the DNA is TGTGCCAGCTCACCCGGGACTCACTCTGGAAACACCATATATTTT. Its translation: CASSPGTHSGNTIYF. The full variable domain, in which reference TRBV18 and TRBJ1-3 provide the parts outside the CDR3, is NAGVMQNPRHLVRRRGQEARLRCSPMKGHSHVYWYRQLPEEGLKFMVYLQKENIIDESGMPKERFSAEFPKEGPSILRIQQVVRGDSAAYFCASSPGTHSGNTIYFGEGSWLTVV.

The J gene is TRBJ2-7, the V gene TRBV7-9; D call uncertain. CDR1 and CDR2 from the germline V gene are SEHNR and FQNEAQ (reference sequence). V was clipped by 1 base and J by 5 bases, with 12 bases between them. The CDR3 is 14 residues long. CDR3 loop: CASSLGGLGNEQYF. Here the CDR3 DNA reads TGTGCCAGCAGCTTAGGCGGATTGGGCAACGAGCAGTACTTC.